A single sample gave rise to the 20 T cell receptor beta chains below, sequenced in a study of radiotherapy plus CTLA-4 blockade in lung cancer. Some clones are missing from TCRdb's copy, which holds only in-frame ones; the method was immunoSEQ multiplex PCR. The sample shows tens of thousands of clones, about 70% of them seen only once. The specimen comprised peripheral blood, sampled from a patient treated with radiotherapy plus ipilimumab. These receptors originate from a human donor with non-small cell lung cancer who had stable disease on radiotherapy plus ipilimumab.

This clone was recorded a few times. The chain couples TRBV5-4 to TRBJ2-2, with 16 bases that match TRBD2. Germline lookup yields CDR1 SGHNT and CDR2 YYREEE (reference sequence). The J segment lost 5 bases and the V segment lost 4 bases, leaving 8 bases of the junction unmatched. CDR3 length: 18 amino acids. The CDR3 reads CASSPRGLAGGRTGELFF. The CDR3 DNA sequence: TGTGCCAGCAGCCCTAGGGGACTAGCGGGGGGGAGAACCGGGGAGCTGTTTTTT.

This chain joins TRBV11-2 and TRBJ2-2, with 8 nucleotides matching TRBD1. Trimming at V came to 2 bases and at J to 7 bases, leaving 6 bases not matched to a gene. Germline lookup yields CDR1 SGHAT and CDR2 FQNNGV. This CDR3 is 15 amino acids long. The DNA of the CDR3 is TGTGCCAGCAGCTTATTACCCGGACAGGGCGGGGAGCTGTTTTTT. This encodes CASSLLPGQGGELFF.

In nucleotides, the CDR3 is TGTGCCAGCAGCGTCGCTAGCGGGGGCACAGATACGCAGTATTTT. The encoded protein is CASSVASGGTDTQYF. The chain recombines TRBV9 with TRBJ2-3, with 9 nucleotides matching TRBD2. Looked up from germline, CDR1 is SGDLS and CDR2 is YYNGEE. Trimming took 2 bases from V and 1 from J; bases not matched to a gene: 2. The CDR3 totals 15 residues.

With respect to this clone: The sample carries other DNA sequences with the same CDR3. The CDR3 nucleotides read TGCGCCAGCAGAACCGGGACAGGGAGTTACGAGCAGTACTTC. Its translation: CASRTGTGSYEQYF. The chain combines TRBV5-1 with TRBJ2-7; TRBD1 aligns across 9 bases. V dropped 5 bases and J dropped 4; count of bases not matched to a gene: 7. The length of the CDR3 is 14 residues. CDR1 is SGHRS and CDR2 is YFSETQ in the germline V gene.

The chain couples TRBV6-5 to TRBJ2-7, with D possibly matching TRBD1 (5 bases). The V gene lost 4 bases and the J gene lost 4 bases, with 11 bases spanning the gap. The germline gives CDR1 MNHEY, CDR2 SVGAGI. The CDR3 is 13 residues long. The CDR3, as DNA: TGTGCCAGCAGTTTAGGGGCTACTTACGAGCAGTACTTC. It encodes CASSLGATYEQYF.

The CDR3 spells CASSQQVGRIPGGYTF. The CDR3 DNA sequence: TGCGCCAGCAGCCAACAGGTTGGCAGGATCCCAGGCGGCTACACCTTC. The chain has TRBV4-3 and TRBJ1-2; D ambiguous. With 2 bases removed from V and 8 bases from J, the gap between germline ends came to 21 bases. Germline loops: CDR1 LGHNA, CDR2 YSLEER. CDR3 length: 16 amino acids.

J is TRBJ2-5 and V is TRBV5-1; D gene unclear. Germline-derived CDR1 and CDR2 are SGHRS and YFSETQ. With 5 bases removed from V and 1 base from J, the gap between germline ends came to 12 bases. The CDR3 is made up of 14 amino acids. The CDR3 bases are TGCGCCAGCAGATTACAGTTTTTCCAAGAGACCCAGTACTTC. Translation gives CASRLQFFQETQYF.

V gene TRBV10-1 combines with J gene TRBJ1-6, with D possibly being TRBD1 (5 bases). V was cut by 8 bases and J by 7 bases, with 27 bases left in between. Germline CDR1 and CDR2: WNHNN and SYGVQD (reference sequence). This CDR3 region has 18 residues. In DNA form, the CDR3 reads TGCGCCAGCCCGGGCGGTAGAGAGCAGGGCGTGAGGAATTCACCCCTCCACTTT. Protein sequence: CASPGGREQGVRNSPLHF.

The DNA of the CDR3 is TGTGCCAGCAGTGAATTCCCGGGACAGGTAGCGGAGACCCAGTACTTC. Residues: CASSEFPGQVAETQYF. The rearrangement links TRBV6-1 to TRBJ2-5; 8 bases align to TRBD1. The CDR3 is 16 residues long. V lost 2 bases and J lost 5; bases outside the gene matches: 10. Germline V gene sequence: CDR1 MNHNS, CDR2 SASEGT.

The rearrangement links TRBV6-6 to TRBJ1-2; TRBD1 matches at 7 bases. Germline CDR1 MNHNY, CDR2 SVGAGI (reference sequence). V shed 6 bases and J 5 bases; nucleotides not matched to a gene: 9. The CDR3 has 14 amino acids. CDR3 loop: CASRDTGAGYGYTF. In DNA form, the CDR3 reads TGTGCCAGCAGAGACACAGGGGCAGGATATGGCTACACCTTC.

This clone showed up just a few times. V usage is TRBV4-2 and J usage is TRBJ1-4; a weak D match, TRBD1 (6 bases). CDR3 length: 16 amino acids. Germline V gives CDR1 LGHNA, CDR2 YNFKEQ. V lost 0 bases to trimming and J lost 6 bases, with 14 bases between them. CDR3: CASSQDGAGVDEKLFF. CDR3 in DNA: TGTGCCAGCAGCCAAGATGGGGCAGGGGTGGATGAAAAACTGTTTTTT.

This chain connects TRBV18 to TRBJ2-5; possible D gene TRBD2, 7 bases. Trimming cost V 6 bases and J 5 bases, with 13 bases left between them. The length of the CDR3 is 13 residues. Germline V lookup: CDR1 KGHSH, CDR2 LQKENI. CDR3 sequence reads: CASSGGGRETQYF. CDR3 DNA sequence: TGTGCCAGCTCTGGCGGGGGCCGGGAGACCCAGTACTTC.

V is TRBV27 and J is TRBJ1-1; D is possibly TRBD1 (5 bases). V gave up 1 base and J gave up 1 base, with 7 bases separating them. The CDR3 length is 14 residues. Germline V gene lookup returns CDR1 MNHEY and CDR2 SMNVEV (reference sequence). DNA of the CDR3: TGTGCCAGCAGTTTATTGGGGGGGAACACTGAAGCTTTCTTT. It is translated as CASSLLGGNTEAFF.

The chain carries TRBV5-1 and TRBJ1-4; D is undetermined. The CDR3 is 15 amino acids. Germline loops: CDR1 SGHRS, CDR2 YFSETQ. V was shortened by 3 bases and J by 0 bases, with 9 bases between the two germline ends. The CDR3 region has the DNA TGCGCCAGCAGCTATGACACGTCAACTAATGAAAAACTGTTTTTT. Protein product: CASSYDTSTNEKLFF.

The chain links TRBV4-2 to TRBJ2-7, with D maybe TRBD1 (5 bases). This CDR3 comprises 15 residues. The germline V gene encodes CDR1 LGHNA and CDR2 YNFKEQ. The V end was cut by 1 base, the J end by 2 bases, with 12 bases between. The CDR3 DNA reads TGTGCCAGCAGCCAAGGGGGCTCTGGAACCTACGAGCAGTACTTC. As protein: CASSQGGSGTYEQYF.

This chain links TRBV10-1 with TRBJ2-2, with 7 bases aligning to TRBD1. Trimming at V came to 4 bases and at J to 5 bases, leaving 7 bases not matched to a gene. The CDR3 loop spans 15 amino acids. Germline CDR1 and CDR2: WNHNN and SYGVQD (reference sequence). CDR3: CASSGEGARTGELFF. CDR3 sequence (DNA): TGCGCCAGCAGTGGAGAGGGGGCGAGAACCGGGGAGCTGTTTTTT.

Comment on this clone: Other DNA sequences from this sample encode an identical CDR3 as well. V and J are TRBV15 and TRBJ1-4; 7 nucleotides match TRBD1. CDR3 length: 14 residues. The trim removed 0 bases at V and 5 bases at J, leaving 0 bases unmatched. The germline CDR1 and CDR2 sequences are LNHNV and YYDKDF (reference sequence). The DNA of the CDR3 is TGTGCCACCAGCAGAGACAGGGGGAATGAAAAACTGTTTTTT. Protein product: CATSRDRGNEKLFF.

This clone was counted ten times or more. The chain combines TRBV7-6 with TRBJ1-1; D gene ambiguous. The CDR3 is made up of 13 amino acids. CDR1 and CDR2 from the germline V gene are SGHVS and FNYEAQ. Trimming stripped 1 base from V and 6 bases from J, with 9 bases between. CDR3 nucleotides: TGTGCCAGCAGCTTAGTACAGTTCTCTGAAGCTTTCTTT. Its protein is CASSLVQFSEAFF.

This clone was found once. The chain uses TRBV4-1 and TRBJ2-1; 9 positions agree with TRBD1. The ends lost 2 bases at V and 6 bases at J; junction bases unmatched: 5. Per germline, CDR1 MGHRA and CDR2 YSYEKL. The CDR3 contains 15 residues. The CDR3 reads CASSQTGTGINEQFF. The DNA of the CDR3 is TGCGCCAGCAGCCAAACCGGGACAGGGATCAATGAGCAGTTCTTC.

J is TRBJ1-1 and V is TRBV6-6; 10 bases match TRBD1. Germline lookup yields CDR1 MNHNY and CDR2 SVGAGI (reference sequence). V lost 4 bases to trimming and J lost 7 bases; unmatched junction nucleotides: 6. This CDR3 is built from 14 residues. CDR3 nucleotide sequence: TGTGCCAGCAGTTCCCGGGACAGGGGCAGTGAAGCTTTCTTT. Translation: CASSSRDRGSEAFF.